One T cell receptor (beta chain) is described in this entry. Antigen: not known. Sequencing was performed with immunoSEQ multiplex PCR; in TCRdb, only in-frame clones are kept and a portion is missing. The sample includes 760,000 or so clones, about 96% of them seen just once. The record originates from a study of shared clonotypes between healthy human individuals. Across the study: Aged between 18 and 49, the donors were two women and a few men. Broader study findings: Inspection by rarefaction showed sorted-subset sequencing to be incomplete despite large depth.

CDR3 size: 17 residues. Germline assignment: CDR1 SEHNR and CDR2 FQNEAQ (reference sequence). The V gene lost 6 bases and the J gene lost 5 bases, with 23 bases spanning the gap. Naive CD8 isolation took CD45RO-negative cells positively selected for CCR7 and excluded terminally differentiated effector memory CD45RA+ cells. This receptor was taken from a man aged 30 to 45 in good health. The gene calls are TRBV7-9 and TRBJ2-1; D not certain. Material for sequencing was naive CD8+ T cells sorted from blood. The CDR3 DNA follows: TGTGCCAGCAGTCGATTTGGGGATAAGTGGTATCACAATGAGCAGTTCTTC. It encodes CASSRFGDKWYHNEQFF.